The 26 T cell receptor beta chains presented below share a single source sample, sequenced in a study of T cells in Graves' hyperthyroidism and ophthalmopathy. Authors of the study amplified TCR beta CDR3 regions from RNA transcripts. During a first-round RT-PCR of the TCR CDR3, the HTBI primer set was used. MiXCR, applied by TCRdb to the multiplex PCR reads, yields one record per CDR3 protein. The sample carries 690,000 or so distinct CDR3 sequences, around a sixth recorded once. Material for sequencing was blood. The receptors were sampled from a woman aged 45-60 years with Graves' hyperthyroidism that later progressed to Graves' ophthalmopathy.

The chain carries TRBV5-1 and TRBJ2-5; 7 bases line up with TRBD1. Germline loops: CDR1 SGHRS, CDR2 YFSETQ. With 0 bases clipped from V and 6 bases from J, the junction kept 5 bases outside the gene matches. CDR3 length: 14 residues. The CDR3 region has the DNA TGCGCCAGCAGCTTGGCGACAGGGAGAAAGACCCAGTACTTC. This translates into CASSLATGRKTQYF.

This clonotype was seen repeatedly, ten times or more. The V gene is TRBV19, the J gene TRBJ1-1; 10 nucleotides match TRBD1. The V and J ends lost 6 bases and 1 base, in that order; junction bases with no gene match: 8. This CDR3 is built from 16 residues. In germline, CDR1 is LNHDA, CDR2 SQIVND (reference sequence). DNA for the CDR3: TGTGCCAGTAGAATGGGACAGGGGATAGGGAACACTGAAGCTTTCTTT. It translates to CASRMGQGIGNTEAFF.

The chain employs TRBV4-1 and TRBJ2-5, with D perhaps assigned TRBD1 or TRBD2 (5 bases each). Germline CDR1 MGHRA, CDR2 YSYEKL. This CDR3 is 15 amino acids long. Trimming took off 1 base at V and 2 bases at J, with 11 bases between the two ends. In nucleotides, the CDR3 is TGCGCCAGCAGCCAAGTCCCGGGACCGCAAGAGACCCAGTACTTC. It codes for CASSQVPGPQETQYF.

The chain recombines TRBV5-4 with TRBJ1-1; unclear D gene. The germline V and J ends were trimmed by 0 bases and 10 bases, with 13 bases remaining between them. The germline V gene encodes CDR1 SGHNT and CDR2 YYREEE (reference sequence). CDR3 size: 13 residues. CDR3: CASSLADTLGAFF. The CDR3 DNA reads TGTGCCAGCAGCTTGGCCGACACCCTGGGAGCTTTCTTT.

Many counts were recorded for this clonotype. The genes are TRBV2 and TRBJ2-5; tentative D call: TRBD1 (5 bases). The V and J ends lost 0 bases and 5 bases respectively, with 10 bases between them. The CDR3 has 14 amino acids. Germline V CDR1 and CDR2: SNHLY, FYNNEI. The CDR3: CASSEAPGKETQYF. CDR3 nucleotide sequence: TGTGCCAGCAGTGAAGCGCCAGGGAAGGAGACCCAGTACTTC.

This clonotype was picked up a small number of times. The genes are TRBV9 and TRBJ1-2, with D perhaps TRBD1 (6 bases). Germline V gene lookup returns CDR1 SGDLS and CDR2 YYNGEE. V shed 4 bases and J shed 0 bases, with 13 bases lying between them. This CDR3 has 15 residues. DNA for the CDR3: TGTGCCAGCAGCCCAACGGACAGCCCTAACTATGGCTACACCTTC. It is translated as CASSPTDSPNYGYTF.

This rearrangement joins TRBV6-1 to TRBJ2-5; D is unresolved. The ends were cut back, 6 bases at V and 0 bases at J, with 17 bases in the middle. The length of the CDR3 is 16 residues. The germline gives CDR1 MNHNS, CDR2 SASEGT. The CDR3 DNA follows: TGTGCCAGCAGGTTGTCCCACAAGGGATACCAAGAGACCCAGTACTTC. Its protein is CASRLSHKGYQETQYF.

This chain connects TRBV7-2 to TRBJ2-3; D call uncertain. The germline V and J ends were trimmed by 5 bases and 0 bases, with 15 bases remaining between them. Per the germline V gene, CDR1 is SGHTA and CDR2 is FQGNSA. This CDR3 region has 16 residues. The CDR3 DNA follows: TGTGCCAGCAGCCTGGCGGAGTACGTTAGCACAGATACGCAGTATTTT. Residues: CASSLAEYVSTDTQYF.

The sample holds many counts of this clonotype. This chain links TRBV6-1 with TRBJ1-4; D is possibly TRBD1 (5 bases). V dropped 5 bases and J dropped 2 bases, with 15 bases sitting between them. The CDR3 has 16 residues. The germline CDR1 and CDR2 sequences are MNHNS and SASEGT. CDR3 bases: TGTGCCAGCAGTACCCTGAAGGGGTGGACTAATGAAAAACTGTTTTTT. Its protein product is CASSTLKGWTNEKLFF.

This chain uses TRBV19 with TRBJ1-1; a possible D gene is TRBD1 (5 bases). This CDR3 spans 14 amino acids. Germline-derived CDR1 and CDR2 are LNHDA and SQIVND (reference sequence). V lost 3 bases and J 1 base, leaving 9 bases between the germline ends. CDR3 loop: CASSMGVRNTEAFF. CDR3 nucleotides: TGTGCCAGTAGTATGGGGGTCAGGAACACTGAAGCTTTCTTT.

This clonotype has more than one count but fewer than ten. This rearrangement joins TRBV6-2 or TRBV6-3 to TRBJ1-3; no clear D. V lost 6 bases, J lost 0 bases, and 12 bases lay in between. Germline V gene data show CDR1 as MNHEY and CDR2 as SVGEGT. The length of the CDR3 is 15 residues. DNA for the CDR3: TGTGCCAGCAGGAGTGAGGTCCTCTCTGGAAACACCATATATTTT. Its protein is CASRSEVLSGNTIYF.

This rearrangement joins TRBV6-2 or TRBV6-3 to TRBJ2-3, with TRBD1 matching 7 bases. The CDR3 is made up of 14 amino acids. Germline CDR1 and CDR2: MNHEY and SVGEGT. V lost 6 bases and J lost 5; bases outside the gene matches: 8. CDR3 residues: CASRETGPGDTQYF. The CDR3 nucleotides are TGTGCCAGCAGAGAGACAGGGCCCGGAGATACGCAGTATTTT.

This clonotype was observed a few times. This chain joins TRBV6-2 or TRBV6-3 and TRBJ2-1; D perhaps matches TRBD1 (5 bases). CDR1 MNHEY and CDR2 SVGEGT come from the germline V gene. Trimming stripped 6 bases from V and 9 bases from J, with 15 bases between. The length of the CDR3 is 13 residues. The CDR3: CASRDIVVGEQFF. CDR3 bases: TGTGCCAGCAGGGACATAGTAGTGGGTGAGCAGTTCTTC.

The chain uses TRBV10-2 and TRBJ2-7; D is undetermined. Trimming cost V 4 bases and J 2 bases, with 12 bases left between them. In germline, CDR1 is WSHSY, CDR2 SAAADI. The CDR3 length is 14 residues. CDR3: CASSVDGVPYEQYF. CDR3 coding DNA: TGCGCCAGCAGTGTCGACGGAGTACCCTACGAGCAGTACTTC.

J is TRBJ1-5 and V is TRBV3-1, with TRBD1 as a possible D gene (5 bases). Deletions cut 0 bases from V and 3 bases from J, with 15 bases between. Germline V gives CDR1 LGHDT, CDR2 YNNKEL (reference sequence). CDR3 length equals 17 residues. CDR3 sequence reads: CASSQEHGGTFNQPQHF. The CDR3 bases are TGTGCCAGCAGCCAAGAGCACGGGGGGACGTTCAATCAGCCCCAGCATTTT.

This clonotype was counted a few times. Written as DNA, the CDR3 is TGTGCCAGTAATGGGGCAGGTGTTGATGAAGCTTTCTTT. Translated: CASNGAGVDEAFF. The chain joins TRBV19 to TRBJ1-1; D may be TRBD1 (5 bases). Trimming pared 7 bases from V and 7 bases from J, leaving 16 bases between. There are 13 residues in the CDR3. Germline loops: CDR1 LNHDA, CDR2 SQIVND (reference sequence).

This clonotype has more than one count but fewer than ten. The V and J genes are TRBV29-1 and TRBJ1-4, with D hard to call. The length of the CDR3 is 12 residues. Germline assignment: CDR1 SQVTM and CDR2 ANQGSEA. The V gene lost 3 bases and the J gene lost 8 bases, with 10 bases spanning the gap. Here the CDR3 DNA reads TGCAGCGTTGAGGTGGGATCGGAAAAACTGTTTTTT. Amino acid sequence: CSVEVGSEKLFF. The variable domain in full, completed from reference TRBV29-1 and TRBJ1-4, reads SAVISQKPSRDICQRGTSLTIQCQVDSQVTMMFWYRQQPGQSLTLIATANQGSEATYESGFVIDKFPISRPNLTFSTLTVSNMSPEDSSIYLCSVEVGSEKLFFGSGTQLSVL.

The rearrangement uses TRBV19 and TRBJ2-3; D unclear. The germline V gene encodes CDR1 LNHDA and CDR2 SQIVND (reference sequence). This CDR3 has 16 residues. Trimming pared 6 bases from V and 0 bases from J, leaving 16 bases between. The CDR3: CASRVIFASSTDTQYF. For the CDR3, the DNA is TGTGCCAGTAGGGTCATTTTTGCGAGTAGCACAGATACGCAGTATTTT.

J is TRBJ2-1 and V is TRBV10-2; 9 bases fit TRBD1. The CDR3 runs 17 residues. The germline V gene encodes CDR1 WSHSY and CDR2 SAAADI. J lost 7 bases, V lost 1 base, and 11 bases had no gene match. CDR3 in amino acids: CASSEWEEDRGRNEQFF. The CDR3 DNA sequence: TGCGCCAGCAGTGAGTGGGAGGAGGACAGGGGTAGGAATGAGCAGTTCTTC.

The rearrangement uses TRBV6-5 and TRBJ1-2; the D is unclear. The CDR3 is 13 amino acids. Germline-derived CDR1 and CDR2 are MNHEY and SVGAGI. Trimming took off 4 bases at V and 4 bases at J, with 10 bases between the two ends. CDR3 region: CASSLRLFYGYTF. The DNA for the CDR3 is TGTGCCAGCAGTTTGCGACTATTCTATGGCTACACCTTC.

This clonotype has a count of ten or more. The chain couples TRBV20-1 to TRBJ1-2; TRBD1 is a possible D gene (5 bases). V was clipped by 4 bases and J by 5 bases, with 17 bases between them. The CDR3 sequence is 14 residues long. CDR1 is DFQATT, CDR2 SNEGSKA, per germline (reference sequence). In nucleotides, the CDR3 is TGCAGTGCTAACCTGCGACAGTTTAAGTATGGCTACACCTTC. Amino acid sequence: CSANLRQFKYGYTF.

This clonotype showed up just a few times. V gene TRBV29-1 combines with J gene TRBJ1-1; 7 nucleotides line up with TRBD1. V gave up 3 bases and J gave up 9 bases; unmatched junction bases: 4. The CDR3 loop spans 11 amino acids. Per germline, CDR1 SQVTM and CDR2 ANQGSEA. CDR3 amino acids: CSVDRTGKAFF. CDR3 nucleotides: TGCAGCGTTGATAGGACAGGAAAAGCTTTCTTT. The complete variable domain, with remaining parts taken from reference TRBV29-1 and TRBJ1-1, reads SAVISQKPSRDICQRGTSLTIQCQVDSQVTMMFWYRQQPGQSLTLIATANQGSEATYESGFVIDKFPISRPNLTFSTLTVSNMSPEDSSIYLCSVDRTGKAFFGQGTRLTVV.

This clonotype has at least ten counts. The chain carries TRBV27 and TRBJ2-3; TRBD1 might be the D (6 bases). V lost 6 bases and J 4 bases, leaving 14 bases between the germline ends. CDR1 is MNHEY and CDR2 is SMNVEV in the germline V gene (reference sequence). The CDR3 runs to 14 residues. CDR3: CASRIPNRADTQYF. The CDR3 DNA sequence: TGTGCCAGCAGAATACCAAACAGGGCAGATACGCAGTATTTT.

This chain uses TRBV6-1 with TRBJ1-4, with D perhaps TRBD1 (5 bases). The CDR3 contains 16 residues. In germline, CDR1 is MNHNS, CDR2 SASEGT. Trimming left V 6 bases short and J 0 bases short, with 14 bases between. The CDR3: CASRRRGGATNEKLFF. DNA for the CDR3: TGTGCCAGCAGGCGACGGGGCGGTGCAACTAATGAAAAACTGTTTTTT.

This clonotype was observed many times. The rearrangement joins TRBV11-2 to TRBJ1-5, with a tentative D call TRBD1 (5 bases). Germline CDR1 reads SGHAT; CDR2 reads FQNNGV. The CDR3 consists of 14 residues. Trimming pared 1 base from V and 6 bases from J, leaving 10 bases between. CDR3 residues: CASSLGGFGQPQHF. The CDR3 DNA is TGTGCCAGCAGCTTAGGGGGCTTCGGTCAGCCCCAGCATTTT.

This clonotype was counted many times. The V call is TRBV7-9, the J call TRBJ2-7, with TRBD2 matching over 12 bases. Germline loops: CDR1 SEHNR, CDR2 FQNEAQ (reference sequence). The CDR3 covers 15 residues. V lost 4 bases to trimming and J lost 4 bases; unmatched junction nucleotides: 5. This CDR3 reads CASSSRLAGDYEQYF. The CDR3 region has the DNA TGTGCCAGCAGCTCGAGACTAGCGGGGGATTACGAGCAGTACTTC.